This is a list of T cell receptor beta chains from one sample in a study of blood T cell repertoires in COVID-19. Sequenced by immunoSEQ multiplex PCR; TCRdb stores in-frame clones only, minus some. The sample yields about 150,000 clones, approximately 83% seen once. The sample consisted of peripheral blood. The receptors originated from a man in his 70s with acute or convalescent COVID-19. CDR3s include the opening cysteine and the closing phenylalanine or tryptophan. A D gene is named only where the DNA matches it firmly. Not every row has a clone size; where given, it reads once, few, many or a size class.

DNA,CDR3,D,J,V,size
TGTGCCAGCAGTTTACGCGGGAGGGGGCCCTACGAGCAGTACTTC,CASSLRGRGPYEQYF,TRBD2,TRBJ2-7,TRBV28,few
TGTGCCAGCAGAGCGACAGGGTTGGACAATGAGCAGTTCTTC,CASRATGLDNEQFF,TRBD1,TRBJ2-1,TRBV27,NA
TGTGCCAGCTCCGGGACAGGTGCCTACGAGCAGTACTTC,CASSGTGAYEQYF,TRBD1,TRBJ2-7,TRBV18,NA
TGTGCCAGCAGCCCAACTCCTTACAATGAGCAGTTCTTC,CASSPTPYNEQFF,NA,TRBJ2-1,TRBV11-3,once
TGCGCCAGCAGCTTGCAGACAGGGCTGGTATCTGAAGCTTTCTTT,CASSLQTGLVSEAFF,TRBD1,TRBJ1-1,TRBV5-1,many
TGTGCCAGTAGTATAGATACACCCCGGGACAGGCCGACTTATGGCTACACCTTC,CASSIDTPRDRPTYGYTF,TRBD1,TRBJ1-2,TRBV19,NA
TGTGCCAGCAGCCAAGATTTAACTAGCGAGCACTACGAGCAGTACTTC,CASSQDLTSEHYEQYF,TRBD2,TRBJ2-7,TRBV4-2,NA
TGTGCCAGTAGTAGAAACAGGGGGTATGGCTACACCTTC,CASSRNRGYGYTF,TRBD1,TRBJ1-2,TRBV19,NA
TGTGCCAGCAGGGCCCGGACACTTGCAGTGCCCCCCCAGCAGTTCTTC,CASRARTLAVPPQQFF,NA,TRBJ2-1,TRBV28,NA
TGTGCCAGCACCGCGGGAGGCGCCGGGGAGCTGTTTTTT,CASTAGGAGELFF,TRBD2,TRBJ2-2,TRBV7-8,NA
TGCAGCGTTGGGGACAGGGAGAATCAGCCCCAGCATTTT,CSVGDRENQPQHF,TRBD1,TRBJ1-5,TRBV29-1,few
TGCGCCAGCAGCTCGGACACCAGTGGAGACACCGGGGAGCTGTTTTTT,CASSSDTSGDTGELFF,NA,TRBJ2-2,TRBV5-1,NA
TGTGCCAGCACTCCTGTGGGGGGGGCGCGGAATTCACCCCTCCACTTT,CASTPVGGARNSPLHF,NA,TRBJ1-6,TRBV7-2,NA
TGTGCCAGCAGAGGGGCCGGGACAGGGACCTACGAGCAGTACTTC,CASRGAGTGTYEQYF,TRBD1,TRBJ2-7,TRBV6-6,NA
TGCGCCAGCAGCCAAGATGGGGGGGGACCCGACACAGATACGCAGTATTTT,CASSQDGGGPDTDTQYF,TRBD2,TRBJ2-3,TRBV4-1,NA
TGTGCCAGCAGCTTAGCGCGGGAGGACAATGAGCAGTTCTTC,CASSLAREDNEQFF,TRBD2,TRBJ2-1,TRBV7-2,few
TGTGCCAGCAGCTTGGGACTAGCGGGAGTGTCCTACGAGCAGTACTTC,CASSLGLAGVSYEQYF,TRBD2,TRBJ2-7,TRBV7-9,NA
TGTGCCAGCAGCGACAGGGGGCGAGGGTACACTGAAGCTTTCTTT,CASSDRGRGYTEAFF,TRBD1,TRBJ1-1,TRBV6-2/TRBV6-3,NA
TGTGCCTGGGGGATGGCGAGGACTGAAGCTTTCTTT,CAWGMARTEAFF,NA,TRBJ1-1,TRBV30,few
TGTGCCAGCAGCCAAGGGACAGGGGCTTTCTCTGGAAACACCATATATTTT,CASSQGTGAFSGNTIYF,TRBD1,TRBJ1-3,TRBV4-2,once
TGCGCCAGCAGCTTGGAGGGGAACTCCTACGAGCAGTACTTC,CASSLEGNSYEQYF,NA,TRBJ2-7,TRBV5-1,NA
TGTGCCAGCAGTGAAATTAGCGGGGTCACAGATACGCAGTATTTT,CASSEISGVTDTQYF,TRBD2,TRBJ2-3,TRBV25-1,NA
TGCGCCAGCAGCCAATACGGAACAGGGCGGGATGAAAAACTGTTTTTT,CASSQYGTGRDEKLFF,NA,TRBJ1-4,TRBV4-1,NA
TGTGCCAGCAGCTTACGACTAGCGGGAGGCCTCGATGAGCAGTTCTTC,CASSLRLAGGLDEQFF,TRBD2,TRBJ2-1,TRBV7-3,NA
TGTGCCAGCAGTGGAGGGACAGCTCCTAACTATGGCTACACCTTC,CASSGGTAPNYGYTF,TRBD1,TRBJ1-2,TRBV28,NA
TGTGCCAGCAGCTTAGCGCAAGTCAGGGTGGAGACCCAGTACTTC,CASSLAQVRVETQYF,NA,TRBJ2-5,TRBV7-2,NA
TGTGCCAGCAGCGCCCCCGACAGGGTCAGTACGCAGTATTTT,CASSAPDRVSTQYF,TRBD1,TRBJ2-3,TRBV9,NA
TGTGCCAGCCAGGGACAGGGGGCGAACTATGGCTACACCTTC,CASQGQGANYGYTF,TRBD1,TRBJ1-2,TRBV19,NA
TGTGCCAGCAAGGGACAGGACGAGCTTTATAATTCACCCCTCCACTTT,CASKGQDELYNSPLHF,TRBD1,TRBJ1-6,TRBV6-6,NA
TGTGCCAGCAGCCTAGGGACTAGCGACACCTACGAGCAGTACTTC,CASSLGTSDTYEQYF,TRBD2,TRBJ2-7,TRBV7-6,NA
TGCAGCGTTGAAGGTGCCACGGGAAGGTTCAATGAGCAGTTCTTC,CSVEGATGRFNEQFF,NA,TRBJ2-1,TRBV29-1,NA
TGCGCCAGCAGCCAAGGGACAGGGGGTGAAAAACTGTTTTTT,CASSQGTGGEKLFF,TRBD1,TRBJ1-4,TRBV4-3,NA
TGTGCCAGCAGCCAAGTGGCTGGGACAGTCTCCTACGAGCAGTACTTC,CASSQVAGTVSYEQYF,TRBD1,TRBJ2-7,TRBV13,few
TGTGCCAGCAGTCCGGGGGGCGGTGGCTACACCTTC,CASSPGGGGYTF,NA,TRBJ1-2,TRBV7-9,NA
TGTGCCAGCAGTTACTCGTTAAATCAGCCCCAGCATTTT,CASSYSLNQPQHF,NA,TRBJ1-5,TRBV6-2/TRBV6-3,NA
TGCAGCGTTGCTACTAGCGGGAGTGGGTACGAGCAGTACTTC,CSVATSGSGYEQYF,TRBD2,TRBJ2-7,TRBV29-1,NA
TGTGCCAGCAGCCCTAGCGGGAGCCCCACAGATACGCAGTATTTT,CASSPSGSPTDTQYF,TRBD2,TRBJ2-3,TRBV7-3,NA
TGTGCCAGCAGTGAACGGGGGGTTAATCCGAACACTGAAGCTTTCTTT,CASSERGVNPNTEAFF,NA,TRBJ1-1,TRBV25-1,NA
TGTGCCACCAGTGATTCGAGGGCGGGCGACACTGAAGCTTTCTTT,CATSDSRAGDTEAFF,NA,TRBJ1-1,TRBV24-1,NA
TGCGCCAGCAGCCTAGCGAGTACGGGAGCTACGCAGTATTTT,CASSLASTGATQYF,NA,TRBJ2-3,TRBV5-1,NA
TGTGCCAGCAGTGAAGTAGGCAACGTTGGGGGCAACTATGGCTACACCTTC,CASSEVGNVGGNYGYTF,NA,TRBJ1-2,TRBV6-1,once
TGTGCCAGCAGCCCCCTCAGGGATACGCAGTATTTT,CASSPLRDTQYF,NA,TRBJ2-3,TRBV7-8,NA
TGTGCCAGCAGCGTAGGGGGTAGCGGCGCCTACAATGAGCAGTTCTTC,CASSVGGSGAYNEQFF,NA,TRBJ2-1,TRBV9,NA
TGTGCCAGCACCTCGGAGGGGTTTGAAGCTTTCTTT,CASTSEGFEAFF,NA,TRBJ1-1,TRBV7-9,NA
TGTGCCAGCAGTGCTCGACTAGCGGGAGGGCTGAGCTCCTACAATGAGCAGTTCTTC,CASSARLAGGLSSYNEQFF,TRBD2,TRBJ2-1,TRBV2,NA
TGTGCCAGCATACCGGACAGGGGCACTGAAGCTTTCTTT,CASIPDRGTEAFF,TRBD1,TRBJ1-1,TRBV27,NA
TGTGCCAGCAGCGTTCATGCAGAACAAGAGACCCAGTACTTC,CASSVHAEQETQYF,NA,TRBJ2-5,TRBV9,NA
TGTGCCATCAGTGGGGGACTAGCGCCCAACAATGAGCAGTTCTTC,CAISGGLAPNNEQFF,TRBD2,TRBJ2-1,TRBV10-3,NA
TGTGCCAGCAGCTTCTCCCGGACAGAGAACACCGGGGAGCTGTTTTTT,CASSFSRTENTGELFF,NA,TRBJ2-2,TRBV9,NA
TGTGCCAGCAGTCTACAGGGGGCGACTAATGAAAAACTGTTTTTT,CASSLQGATNEKLFF,TRBD1,TRBJ1-4,TRBV28,NA
TGTGCCAGCAGCCAAGACGGGAATCAGCCCCAGCATTTT,CASSQDGNQPQHF,NA,TRBJ1-5,TRBV4-2,NA
TGTGCCAGCAGCCAGTGGAGACTAGGGGACCGCAATGAGCAGTTCTTC,CASSQWRLGDRNEQFF,NA,TRBJ2-1,TRBV7-2,NA
TGTGCCTGGAGTCCCAGCTCCTACAATGAGCAGTTCTTC,CAWSPSSYNEQFF,NA,TRBJ2-1,TRBV30,few
TGTGCCTGGAGTGTAGGGGCGGATCCCACAGATACGCAGTATTTT,CAWSVGADPTDTQYF,NA,TRBJ2-3,TRBV30,NA
TGTGCCAGCAGGGTACAGGGACCCCAAGAGACCCAGTACTTC,CASRVQGPQETQYF,NA,TRBJ2-5,TRBV5-4,once
TGCGCCAGCAGCCAACAGGGGAATTCACCCCTCCACTTT,CASSQQGNSPLHF,TRBD1,TRBJ1-6,TRBV5-1,NA
TGTGCCAGTAGTATGGGCGGGAGGATTTACGAGCAGTACTTC,CASSMGGRIYEQYF,TRBD2,TRBJ2-7,TRBV19,NA
TGTGCCAGCACTCGACCTCCCGGGACAGGGGTCCCCTCGACCTTC,CASTRPPGTGVPSTF,TRBD1,TRBJ1-2,TRBV5-6,NA